The 18 T cell receptor beta chains in this list originate from one sample, sequenced in a study of cytomegalovirus exposure and HLA in healthy donors. The study ran its PCR with 60 Vbeta and 13 Jbeta primers. TCRdb's table, derived via immunoSEQ multiplex PCR, lists solely in-frame clones and lacks some. The sample yields about 160,000 clones, about three quarters seen once. What was sequenced was PBMCs. The receptors originated from a woman aged 45-60 years in good health and CMV-seropositive.

The chain is built from TRBV7-2 and TRBJ2-1, with 15 bases fitting TRBD2. From germline, CDR1 is SGHTA and CDR2 FQGNSA. CDR3 size: 14 residues. The V and J ends lost 5 bases and 10 bases, in that order; junction bases with no gene match: 3. The CDR3 DNA is TGTGCCAGCAGCCCCGGGACTAGCGGGGGGGAGCAGTTCTTC. It is translated as CASSPGTSGGEQFF.

V usage is TRBV19 and J usage is TRBJ1-2; D is uncertain. Trimming stripped 5 bases from V and 4 bases from J, with 8 bases between. CDR1 and CDR2 (germline): LNHDA, SQIVND (reference sequence). This CDR3 comprises 12 residues. The CDR3 sequence is CASSFTAYGYTF. As DNA, the CDR3 is TGTGCCAGTAGTTTCACAGCCTATGGCTACACCTTC.

The chain links TRBV4-1 to TRBJ2-5; perhaps TRBD2 as D (6 bases). Germline V gene data show CDR1 as MGHRA and CDR2 as YSYEKL. The CDR3 runs to 15 residues. V was shortened by 4 bases and J by 4 bases, with 16 bases between the two germline ends. In DNA form, the CDR3 reads TGCGCCAGCAGCCTCAGACATGGAGGGGTAGAGACCCAGTACTTC. It is translated as CASSLRHGGVETQYF.

V and J are TRBV7-6 and TRBJ1-6, with 8 bases aligning to TRBD1. In germline, CDR1 is SGHVS, CDR2 FNYEAQ. The V gene end was trimmed by 5 bases and the J gene end by 6 bases; junction bases not matched to a gene: 6. The CDR3 is made up of 15 amino acids. Here the CDR3 reads CASSPQGVRNSPLHF. DNA for the CDR3: TGTGCCAGCAGCCCACAGGGGGTTCGTAATTCACCCCTCCACTTT.

This clone was counted between two and nine times. This sequence joins TRBV6-4 and TRBJ2-1; 7 bases agree with TRBD1. V lost 2 bases, J lost 10 bases, and 5 bases stayed unmatched. Germline CDR1 is MRHNA and CDR2 is SNTAGT. The CDR3 covers 13 residues. The CDR3: CASSDRDSDEQFF. The CDR3 DNA follows: TGTGCCAGCAGTGACCGGGACAGCGACGAGCAGTTCTTC.

The V and J genes are TRBV7-8 and TRBJ2-7, with a tentative D call TRBD2 (5 bases). The CDR3 contains 13 residues. Trimming took off 1 base at V and 7 bases at J, with 11 bases between the two ends. Looked up from germline, CDR1 is SGHVS and CDR2 is FQNEAQ. The CDR3 here is CASSLVSSGEQYF. The CDR3 DNA follows: TGTGCCAGCAGCTTAGTCTCCAGCGGAGAGCAGTACTTC.

The V call is TRBV5-6, the J call TRBJ2-7, with 13 bases aligning to TRBD2. The CDR3 sequence is 13 residues long. Germline CDR1 SGHDT, CDR2 YYEEEE. J lost 6 bases, V lost 4 bases, and 1 base had no gene match. The CDR3 DNA reads as TGTGCCAGCAGCCGACTAGCGGGGGGCGAGCAGTACTTC. This encodes CASSRLAGGEQYF.

CDR3 nucleotide sequence: TGTGCCAGCAGCTACGGGAACTACAATGAGCAGTTCTTC. Residues: CASSYGNYNEQFF. The chain carries TRBV7-9 and TRBJ2-1, with a tentative D call TRBD2 (5 bases). The V and J ends lost 4 bases and 3 bases respectively, with 7 bases between them. Germline V gene sequence: CDR1 SEHNR, CDR2 FQNEAQ (reference sequence). This CDR3 comprises 13 residues.

The chain combines TRBV7-2 with TRBJ1-1; no firm D call. The V end was cut by 1 base, the J end by 0 bases, with 6 bases between. In germline, CDR1 is SGHTA, CDR2 FQGNSA. The CDR3 runs to 14 residues. The CDR3 sequence: CASSLGYMNTEAFF. CDR3 coding DNA: TGTGCCAGCAGCTTAGGATACATGAACACTGAAGCTTTCTTT. Filled out from reference TRBV7-2 and TRBJ1-1, the complete variable domain reads GAGVSQSPSNKVTEKGKDVELRCDPISGHTALYWYRQSLGQGLEFLIYFQGNSAPDKSGLPSDRFSAERTGGSVSTLTIQRTQQEDSAVYLCASSLGYMNTEAFFGQGTRLTVV.

The rearrangement uses TRBV7-8 and TRBJ2-4; D possibly corresponds to TRBD1 (7 bases). The CDR3 totals 18 residues. Per germline, CDR1 SGHVS and CDR2 FQNEAQ. V dropped 5 bases and J dropped 4 bases, with 24 bases sitting between them. CDR3 protein: CASSPRRGQGGYKNIQYF. In nucleotides, the CDR3 is TGTGCCAGCAGCCCGCGTCGCGGGCAGGGGGGATATAAAAACATTCAGTACTTC.

The chain recombines TRBV7-9 with TRBJ1-2; 8 bases match TRBD1. This CDR3 region has 14 residues. Germline V CDR1 and CDR2: SEHNR, FQNEAQ (reference sequence). With V trimmed by 4 bases and J by 8 bases, 9 bases remained unmatched. CDR3 amino acids: CASSSLGQGEGYTF. The CDR3 bases are TGTGCCAGCAGCTCTCTTGGACAGGGAGAGGGCTACACCTTC.

This clone came up a few times. This sequence joins TRBV6-1 and TRBJ1-4; maybe TRBD1 (5 bases). The CDR3 has 14 residues. Trimming left V 3 bases short and J 5 bases short, with 10 bases between. The germline V gene encodes CDR1 MNHNS and CDR2 SASEGT. In nucleotides, the CDR3 is TGTGCCAGCAGTGACCCAGGGAGGAATGAAAAACTGTTTTTT. It specifies CASSDPGRNEKLFF.

This clone showed up just a few times. This chain joins TRBV9 and TRBJ2-7; 10 bases are a match to TRBD1. V lost 2 bases to trimming and J lost 2 bases; unmatched junction nucleotides: 1. The CDR3 is 14 amino acids. Germline CDR1 SGDLS, CDR2 YYNGEE. The CDR3 bases are TGTGCCAGCAGCGTGGGGACAGGGGCCTACGAGCAGTACTTC. Its translation: CASSVGTGAYEQYF. Based on the CDR3 plus reference TRBV9 and TRBJ2-7, the full variable domain is DSGVTQTPKHLITATGQRVTLRCSPRSGDLSVYWYQQSLDQGLQFLIQYYNGEERAKGNILERFSAQQFPDLHSELNLSSLELGDSALYFCASSVGTGAYEQYFGPGTRLTVT.

About this clone itself: One end of the junction varies from germline; a read error may be responsible. The chain couples TRBV7-7 to TRBJ2-1; D may be TRBD2 (7 bases). Germline V gene sequence: CDR1 SSHAT, CDR2 FNYEAQ (reference sequence). This CDR3 comprises 13 residues. The DNA for the CDR3 is TGTGCTAGCAGCTTAAGAGGGGGGGGTGAGCAGTTCTTC. Translation: CASSLRGGGEQFF.

The genes are TRBV27 and TRBJ2-5; TRBD1 aligns across 9 bases. V was pared by 10 bases and J by 0 bases, with 6 bases of the junction left unmatched. Per the germline V gene, CDR1 is MNHEY and CDR2 is SMNVEV (reference sequence). There are 14 residues in the CDR3. In DNA form, the CDR3 reads TGTGCCAAGGGGACAGGGCCGTACCAAGAGACCCAGTACTTC. The encoded protein is CAKGTGPYQETQYF.

V and J are TRBV4-1 and TRBJ2-7; tentatively, D is TRBD2 (5 bases). Per germline, CDR1 MGHRA and CDR2 YSYEKL. Trimming took 3 bases from V and 4 from J, leaving 10 bases between them. The CDR3 runs 13 residues. The chain's CDR3 is CASSHTEGYEQYF. Here the CDR3 DNA reads TGCGCCAGCAGCCATACCGAGGGTTACGAGCAGTACTTC.

This clone was seen once. This chain uses TRBV27 with TRBJ1-2; 8 bases match TRBD1. J gave up 4 bases and V 1 base, and 5 bases lay outside the gene matches. The length of the CDR3 is 15 residues. Germline V lookup: CDR1 MNHEY, CDR2 SMNVEV (reference sequence). This CDR3 is CASSLWAGGVYGYTF. DNA for the CDR3: TGTGCCAGCAGTTTATGGGCAGGGGGCGTCTATGGCTACACCTTC.

The rearrangement uses TRBV5-4 and TRBJ1-3; 7 bases match TRBD1. The CDR3 contains 16 residues. V lost 4 bases and J lost 0; bases outside the gene matches: 7. Germline CDR1 SGHNT, CDR2 YYREEE (reference sequence). The CDR3 loop reads CASSPTGSVSGNTIYF. CDR3 sequence (DNA): TGTGCCAGCAGCCCGACAGGGTCGGTCTCTGGAAACACCATATATTTT.